The clone carrying this T cell receptor beta chain was detected ten times or more. Its antigen is undetermined. The sample is drawn from a study of regulatory T cells in long-lasting Graves disease. CDR3-region Arm-PCR and iRepertoire HTBI primers produced the TCR beta libraries. TCRdb re-called the multiplex PCR reads through MiXCR, storing one row per CDR3 protein. The repertoire holds 350,000 to 500,000 distinct CDR3 sequences, roughly 15% seen once, with around a tenth in the top ten. The time point: newly diagnosed GD, antithyroid drugs for less than 3 months. PBMC RNA served as the TCR library source. In this cohort, patients came from an endocrinology department located in Xi'an, China. Study results and caveats: Persistent disease preferred TRBV28, TRBJ1-2 and TRBJ2-5. Newly diagnosed patients shared 950 to 1,000 public clonotypes; persistent patients shared a few thousand.

Trimming took off 6 bases at V and 0 bases at J, with 15 bases between the two ends. Per germline, CDR1 MDHEN and CDR2 SYDVKM. This CDR3 region has 16 residues. The data were also submitted as part of a second study, on T cells in Graves' hyperthyroidism and ophthalmopathy. As that study records: Diagnoses were established using clinical symptoms, serum thyroxine and TRAb, thyroid ultrasound and orbital computed tomography.

The receptor was isolated from a woman in her 30s with Graves disease. Source: peripheral blood mononuclear cells (PBMCs), taken at new diagnosis, from a patient treated with antithyroid drugs. The chain couples TRBV28 to TRBJ1-5; tentative D call: TRBD1 (5 bases). This chain's CDR3 is CASRMTVSYSNQPQHF. In DNA, the CDR3 is TGTGCCAGCAGGATGACAGTGAGTTATAGCAATCAGCCCCAGCATTTT.